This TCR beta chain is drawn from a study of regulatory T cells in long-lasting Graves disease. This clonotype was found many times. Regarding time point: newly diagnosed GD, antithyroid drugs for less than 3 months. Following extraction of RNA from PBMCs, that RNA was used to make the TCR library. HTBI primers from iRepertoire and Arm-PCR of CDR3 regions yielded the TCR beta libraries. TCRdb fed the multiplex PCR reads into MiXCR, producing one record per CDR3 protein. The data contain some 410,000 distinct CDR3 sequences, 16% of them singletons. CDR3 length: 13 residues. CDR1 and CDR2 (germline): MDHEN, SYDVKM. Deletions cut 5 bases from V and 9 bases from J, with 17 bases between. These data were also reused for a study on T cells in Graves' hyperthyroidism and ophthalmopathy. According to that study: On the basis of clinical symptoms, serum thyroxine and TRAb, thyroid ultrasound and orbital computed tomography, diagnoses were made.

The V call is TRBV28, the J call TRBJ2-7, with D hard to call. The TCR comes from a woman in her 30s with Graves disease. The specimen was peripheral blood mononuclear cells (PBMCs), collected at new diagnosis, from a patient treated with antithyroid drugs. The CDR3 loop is CASSPVPILVQYF. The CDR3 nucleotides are TGTGCCAGCAGTCCGGTCCCCATACTGGTGCAGTACTTC.